Below are 22 T cell receptor beta chains sequenced from a single sample in a study of cytomegalovirus exposure and HLA in healthy donors. The PCR ran on 60 Vbeta and 13 Jbeta primers. Assay used: immunoSEQ multiplex PCR; TCRdb lists only in-frame clones, some missing. The sample shows about 120,000 clones, 63% of them seen only once. Sequencing input: PBMCs. Every receptor here comes from a man in his forties or fifties in good health and CMV-seropositive.

The rearrangement joins TRBV6-1 to TRBJ2-7; D may be TRBD1 (5 bases). Germline V lookup: CDR1 MNHNS, CDR2 SASEGT. This CDR3 is built from 12 residues. V was clipped by 3 bases and J by 6 bases, with 9 bases between them. Here the CDR3 DNA reads TGTGCCAGCAGTGATCGCAGGGTCGAGCAGTACTTC. Protein product: CASSDRRVEQYF.

This clone was seen a handful of times. The chain employs TRBV5-1 and TRBJ2-5, with 9 bases fitting TRBD1. The CDR3 loop spans 16 amino acids. Per the germline V gene, CDR1 is SGHRS and CDR2 is YFSETQ. Trimming took 1 base from V and 5 from J; bases not matched to a gene: 9. CDR3 in amino acids: CASSLRTGADWETQYF. The CDR3 DNA follows: TGCGCCAGCAGCTTGCGGACAGGGGCTGACTGGGAGACCCAGTACTTC.

V gene TRBV4-1 combines with J gene TRBJ1-5; possibly TRBD1 for D (6 bases). Trimming left V 5 bases short and J 3 bases short, with 11 bases between. The CDR3 loop spans 14 amino acids. Germline CDR1 MGHRA, CDR2 YSYEKL. In nucleotides, the CDR3 is TGCGCCAGCAGCTTCGGACAGAACAATCAGCCCCAGCATTTT. Protein sequence: CASSFGQNNQPQHF.

This clone turned up a few times. The chain links TRBV6-5 to TRBJ2-7; a possible D gene is TRBD1 (6 bases). Per germline, CDR1 MNHEY and CDR2 SVGAGI. This CDR3 spans 14 amino acids. V gave up 8 bases and J gave up 7 bases, with 21 bases separating them. The DNA for the CDR3 is TGTGCCAGCCGGTATAGTACAGGGTCATGGGAGCAGTACTTC. The encoded protein is CASRYSTGSWEQYF.

V usage is TRBV6-5 and J usage is TRBJ2-1; TRBD2 matches 9 bases. The CDR3 totals 16 residues. CDR1 and CDR2 from the germline V gene are MNHEY and SVGAGI. The ends lost 3 bases at V and 4 bases at J; junction bases unmatched: 7. Here the CDR3 DNA reads TGTGCCAGCAGTTATAATCTAGCGGGGTTGTACAATGAGCAGTTCTTC. Its translation is CASSYNLAGLYNEQFF.

This clone was counted between two and nine times. The chain recombines TRBV25-1 with TRBJ2-3; perhaps TRBD2 as D (5 bases). Trimming pared 5 bases from V and 0 bases from J, leaving 9 bases between. The CDR3 has 14 residues. Germline loops: CDR1 MGHDK, CDR2 SYGVNS. The CDR3 DNA follows: TGTGCCAGCAGTAAGGAGGTTAGCACAGATACGCAGTATTTT. It is translated as CASSKEVSTDTQYF.

On this clone itself: In the same sample, other DNA sequences code for this CDR3. The V call is TRBV11-3, the J call TRBJ2-7; tentative D call: TRBD1 (7 bases). V was pared by 5 bases and J by 3 bases, with 11 bases between. Germline CDR1 SGHNT, CDR2 YENEEA. The CDR3 contains 13 residues. CDR3 in DNA: TGTGCCAGCAGCCTTCAGGGGGGCTACGAGCAGTACTTC. This encodes CASSLQGGYEQYF.

This sequence joins TRBV19 and TRBJ1-1; TRBD1 agrees at 10 bases. Trimming cost V 7 bases and J 4 bases; bases outside gene matches: 9. From germline, CDR1 is LNHDA and CDR2 SQIVND (reference sequence). This CDR3 has 15 amino acids. The CDR3 region is CASTWDRGRGTEAFF. CDR3 nucleotides: TGTGCCAGTACTTGGGACAGGGGTAGGGGCACTGAAGCTTTCTTT.

This chain joins TRBV7-2 and TRBJ2-2; the match to TRBD2 covers 8 bases. The CDR3 covers 15 residues. Per germline, CDR1 SGHTA and CDR2 FQGNSA. Trimming at V came to 5 bases and at J to 4 bases, leaving 6 bases not matched to a gene. The chain's CDR3 is CASSPWTSPTGELFF. CDR3 coding DNA: TGTGCCAGCAGCCCCTGGACTAGCCCCACCGGGGAGCTGTTTTTT.

This clone appeared a few times. The chain links TRBV15 to TRBJ2-7; D is uncertain. The CDR3 has 13 residues. Looked up from germline, CDR1 is LNHNV and CDR2 is YYDKDF (reference sequence). Trimming took 3 bases from V and 6 from J, leaving 12 bases between them. The CDR3 protein is CATSSNTDLEQYF. The CDR3 DNA sequence: TGTGCCACCAGCAGTAATACAGACCTCGAGCAGTACTTC.

This clone was recorded a few times. The chain carries TRBV5-1 and TRBJ2-5; D unresolved. Gene TRBJ2-7 matches the end of the DNA better, so the J call may be wrong. The CDR3 is 13 residues long. Per germline, CDR1 SGHRS and CDR2 YFSETQ. CDR3 DNA sequence: TGCGCCAGCAGCTTGGACCAAGACTACGAGCAGTACTTC. Its protein product is CASSLDQDYEQYF.

The rearrangement links TRBV29-1 to TRBJ2-1; 7 nucleotides line up with TRBD2. This CDR3 is built from 16 residues. Germline assignment: CDR1 SQVTM and CDR2 ANQGSEA. Losses at the gene ends were 5 bases for V and 0 bases for J; bases not matched to a gene: 10. The CDR3 sequence: CSVYGSGGSSYNEQFF. CDR3 DNA: TGCAGCGTTTACGGGTCGGGCGGGAGCTCCTACAATGAGCAGTTCTTC.

In this sample, this clone turned up a few times. V gene TRBV27 combines with J gene TRBJ1-2; possible D gene TRBD1, 6 bases. Germline CDR1 MNHEY, CDR2 SMNVEV (reference sequence). The CDR3 extends over 13 amino acids. The V end lost 9 bases, the J end lost 4 bases, and 15 bases lay between the germline ends. The CDR3 nucleotides read TGTGCCAGAGGGGGAAGGGGGATCTATGGCTACACCTTC. It is translated as CARGGRGIYGYTF.

This clone has just a few counts. V gene TRBV6-5 combines with J gene TRBJ2-5, with D tentatively TRBD1 (6 bases). Germline V gene data show CDR1 as MNHEY and CDR2 as SVGAGI. The CDR3 extends over 12 amino acids. Trimming pared 7 bases from V and 5 bases from J, leaving 11 bases between. CDR3 loop: CASTGDTETQYF. CDR3 nucleotides: TGTGCCAGCACCGGGGACACGGAGACCCAGTACTTC.

The chain recombines TRBV7-9 with TRBJ2-7; D is possibly TRBD2 (6 bases). The CDR3 is 14 residues long. Germline V gene data show CDR1 as SEHNR and CDR2 as FQNEAQ (reference sequence). V lost 10 bases and J 2 bases, leaving 18 bases between the germline ends. CDR3: CAIPRDSSPYEQYF. The DNA of the CDR3 is TGTGCCATCCCCCGGGACTCGAGCCCCTACGAGCAGTACTTC.

This clone was recorded a few times. The chain carries TRBV6-1 and TRBJ1-1; 8 bases line up with TRBD1. The V and J ends lost 5 bases and 1 base, in that order; junction bases with no gene match: 3. Germline V gene lookup returns CDR1 MNHNS and CDR2 SASEGT. The CDR3 spans 14 residues. The CDR3 region has the DNA TGTGCCAGCAGTAAGGGACAGGAGAACACTGAAGCTTTCTTT. Protein product: CASSKGQENTEAFF.

The chain carries TRBV6-1 and TRBJ2-2; 10 bases match TRBD2. CDR3 length: 15 residues. Trimming removed 4 bases from V and 5 bases from J; junction bases left unmatched: 4. The germline V gene encodes CDR1 MNHNS and CDR2 SASEGT. The DNA for the CDR3 is TGTGCCAGCAGTGGCATGACTAGCGGGACCGGGGAGCTGTTTTTT. Translated: CASSGMTSGTGELFF.

J is TRBJ1-2 and V is TRBV7-2; no definite D call. The V gene's germline CDR1 is SGHTA and CDR2 FQGNSA. V was trimmed by 6 bases and J by 0 bases, leaving 14 bases between them. The CDR3 totals 15 residues. CDR3: CASRPGIEANYGYTF. CDR3 nucleotides: TGTGCCAGCAGACCCGGGATTGAAGCTAACTATGGCTACACCTTC.

The count of this clone is one. The chain joins TRBV5-1 to TRBJ1-1; weak D call: TRBD1 (5 bases). Germline CDR1 is SGHRS and CDR2 is YFSETQ. The length of the CDR3 is 15 residues. Trimming left V 1 base short and J 5 bases short, with 15 bases between. CDR3 nucleotide sequence: TGCGCCAGCAGCTTGAAGGCAGGGTCAGAAACTGAAGCTTTCTTT. This sequence encodes CASSLKAGSETEAFF.

This clone was found a few times. The V call is TRBV11-3, the J call TRBJ2-5; 8 positions match TRBD2. The better agreement between TRBJ2-7 and the DNA end casts doubt on the J call. The germline V gene has CDR1 SGHNT and CDR2 YENEEA. This CDR3 region has 15 residues. The CDR3 loop reads CASSPGGAIAYEQYF. For the CDR3, the DNA is TGTGCCAGCAGCCCCGGGGGGGCCATCGCCTACGAGCAGTACTTC.

The rearrangement joins TRBV7-8 to TRBJ2-3; D ambiguous. The CDR3 covers 13 residues. V was trimmed by 5 bases and J by 1 base, leaving 7 bases between them. Germline V gene data show CDR1 as SGHVS and CDR2 as FQNEAQ. The CDR3 loop is CASSLMGTDTQYF. The CDR3 nucleotides read TGTGCCAGCAGCCTAATGGGCACAGATACGCAGTATTTT.

V gene TRBV7-9 combines with J gene TRBJ1-2, with D tentatively TRBD1 (6 bases). V lost 5 bases and J lost 7, with 14 bases in between. This CDR3 has 13 amino acids. Germline CDR1 and CDR2: SEHNR and FQNEAQ (reference sequence). The CDR3 is CASSLAGGSGYTF. Written as DNA, the CDR3 is TGTGCCAGCAGCCTCGCTGGGGGCTCTGGCTACACCTTC.